The 3 T cell receptor beta chains listed next were all sequenced from one sample in a study of cytomegalovirus exposure and HLA in healthy donors. With 60 Vbeta and 13 Jbeta primers, the PCR was carried out. TCRdb's table, derived via immunoSEQ multiplex PCR, lists solely in-frame clones and lacks some. The table has 180,000 or so clones, approximately 82% seen once. Sequenced input: PBMCs. The source of these receptors is a male donor in good health and CMV-seronegative.

The CDR3 DNA is TGTGCCAGCAGTCCGGTAGCGGGAGCCTACGAGCAGTACTTC. Protein sequence: CASSPVAGAYEQYF. J is TRBJ2-5 and V is TRBV6-1, with 9 bases fitting TRBD2. The last part of the DNA fits TRBJ2-7 better; the J call may be wrong. CDR1 is MNHNS and CDR2 is SASEGT in the germline V gene. The CDR3 loop spans 14 amino acids.

The chain uses TRBV6-1 and TRBJ2-7, with D possibly being TRBD2 (6 bases). The CDR3 sequence is 14 residues long. V gave up 6 bases and J gave up 2 bases, with 14 bases separating them. Germline V CDR1 and CDR2: MNHNS, SASEGT. CDR3 loop: CASSYIAATYEQYF. CDR3 DNA: TGTGCCAGCAGCTATATAGCGGCGACCTACGAGCAGTACTTC.

The chain uses TRBV5-4 and TRBJ2-7; 7 positions match TRBD1. Germline V gene sequence: CDR1 SGHNT, CDR2 YYREEE (reference sequence). The CDR3 spans 15 residues. Trimming removed 0 bases from V and 1 base from J; junction bases left unmatched: 4. The CDR3 region has the DNA TGTGCCAGCAGCTTGGGGGTGGGACAGTCCTACGAGCAGTACTTC. Translated: CASSLGVGQSYEQYF.